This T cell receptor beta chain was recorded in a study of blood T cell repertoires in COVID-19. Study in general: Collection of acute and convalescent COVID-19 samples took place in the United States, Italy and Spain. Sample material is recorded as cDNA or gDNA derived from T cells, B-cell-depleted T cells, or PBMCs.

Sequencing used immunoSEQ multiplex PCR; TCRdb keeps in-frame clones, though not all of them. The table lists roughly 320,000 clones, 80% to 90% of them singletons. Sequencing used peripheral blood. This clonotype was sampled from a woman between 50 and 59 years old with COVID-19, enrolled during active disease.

CDR3 residues: CASSPPHGTANSPLHF. CDR3 nucleotides: TGTGCCAGCTCACCACCTCACGGGACAGCGAATTCACCCCTCCACTTT. The J gene is TRBJ1-6, the V gene TRBV18; 7 positions agree with TRBD1. Per the germline V gene, CDR1 is KGHSH and CDR2 is LQKENI. The CDR3 extends over 16 amino acids. The ends lost 0 bases at V and 7 bases at J; junction bases unmatched: 6. Full variable domain (missing parts from reference TRBV18 and TRBJ1-6): NAGVMQNPRHLVRRRGQEARLRCSPMKGHSHVYWYRQLPEEGLKFMVYLQKENIIDESGMPKERFSAEFPKEGPSILRIQQVVRGDSAAYFCASSPPHGTANSPLHFGNGTRLTVT.